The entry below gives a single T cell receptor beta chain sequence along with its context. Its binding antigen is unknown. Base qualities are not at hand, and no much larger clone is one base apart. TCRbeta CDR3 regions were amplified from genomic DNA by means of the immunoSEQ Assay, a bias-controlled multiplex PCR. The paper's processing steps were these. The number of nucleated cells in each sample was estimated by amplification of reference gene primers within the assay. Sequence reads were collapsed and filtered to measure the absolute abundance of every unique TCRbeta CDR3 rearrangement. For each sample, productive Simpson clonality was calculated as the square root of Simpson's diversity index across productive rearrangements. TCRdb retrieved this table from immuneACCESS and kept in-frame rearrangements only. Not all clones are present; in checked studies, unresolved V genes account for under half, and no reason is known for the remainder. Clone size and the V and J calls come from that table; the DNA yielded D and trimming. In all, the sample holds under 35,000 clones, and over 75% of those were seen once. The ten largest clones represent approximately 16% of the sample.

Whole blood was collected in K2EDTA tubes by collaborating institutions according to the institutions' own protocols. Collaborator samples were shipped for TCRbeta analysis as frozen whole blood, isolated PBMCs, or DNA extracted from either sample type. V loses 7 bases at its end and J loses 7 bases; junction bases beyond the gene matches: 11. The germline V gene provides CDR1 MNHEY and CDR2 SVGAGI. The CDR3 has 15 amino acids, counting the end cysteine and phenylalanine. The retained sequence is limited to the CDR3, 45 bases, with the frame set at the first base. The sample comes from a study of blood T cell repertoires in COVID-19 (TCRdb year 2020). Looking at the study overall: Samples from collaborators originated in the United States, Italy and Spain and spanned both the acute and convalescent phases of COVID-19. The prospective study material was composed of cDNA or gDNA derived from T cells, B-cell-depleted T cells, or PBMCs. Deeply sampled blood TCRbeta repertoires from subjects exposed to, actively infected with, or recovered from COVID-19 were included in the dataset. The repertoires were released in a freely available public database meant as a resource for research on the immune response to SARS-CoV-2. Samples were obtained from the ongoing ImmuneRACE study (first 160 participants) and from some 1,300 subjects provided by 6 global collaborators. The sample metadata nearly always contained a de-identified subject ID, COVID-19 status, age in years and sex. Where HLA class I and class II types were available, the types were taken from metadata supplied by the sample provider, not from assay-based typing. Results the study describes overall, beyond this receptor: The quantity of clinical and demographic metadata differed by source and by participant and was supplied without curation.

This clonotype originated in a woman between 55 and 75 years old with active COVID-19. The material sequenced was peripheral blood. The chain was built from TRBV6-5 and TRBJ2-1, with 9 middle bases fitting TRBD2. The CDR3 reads CASMRGAGGTNEQFF. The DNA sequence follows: TGTGCCAGCATGAGGGGGGCGGGAGGGACGAATGAGCAGTTCTTC.